The 5 T cell receptor beta chains below come from one sample, sequenced in a study of regulatory T cells in long-lasting Graves disease. Time point: newly diagnosed GD, antithyroid drugs for less than 3 months. Generation of the TCR library employed RNA extracted from PBMCs. Arm-PCR of CDR3 regions with iRepertoire HTBI primers generated TCR beta libraries. In TCRdb, the multiplex PCR reads were re-called with MiXCR into one record per CDR3 protein. The sample has 350,000 to 450,000 distinct CDR3 sequences; around 14% are singletons. These data were also reused for a study on T cells in Graves' hyperthyroidism and ophthalmopathy.

Sequenced material: peripheral blood mononuclear cells (PBMCs), taken at new diagnosis, from a patient treated with antithyroid drugs. These receptors originate from a woman aged 30 to 39 with Graves disease.

This clonotype was observed many times. The chain employs TRBV20-1 and TRBJ2-3; TRBD2 aligns across 11 bases. CDR3 size: 17 residues. Germline V lookup: CDR1 DFQATT, CDR2 SNEGSKA (reference sequence). J gave up 4 bases and V 4 bases, and 13 bases lay outside the gene matches. The CDR3 DNA is TGCAGTGCTAACCCCCCCCAAATAGCGGGAGGGTCAGATACGCAGTATTTT. Translated: CSANPPQIAGGSDTQYF.

This clonotype was seen at least ten times. This chain connects TRBV20-1 to TRBJ2-3; tentatively, D is TRBD1 (5 bases). Germline values: CDR1 DFQATT, CDR2 SNEGSKA (reference sequence). V was clipped by 0 bases and J by 2 bases, with 24 bases between them. This CDR3 has 19 residues. The CDR3 sequence is CSARDLGALRAEPTDTQYF. CDR3 coding DNA: TGCAGTGCTAGAGATTTAGGGGCTCTTCGGGCGGAGCCCACAGATACGCAGTATTTT.

The V gene is TRBV4-1, the J gene TRBJ2-7; no reliable D call. The ends were cut back, 4 bases at V and 5 bases at J, with 21 bases in the middle. Germline CDR1 and CDR2: MGHRA and YSYEKL. The length of the CDR3 is 16 residues. CDR3 coding DNA: TGCGCCAGCAGCCGAGACTTAGGCGGAGCATTGGACGAGCAGTACTTC. It codes for CASSRDLGGALDEQYF.

This clonotype was detected many times. The chain employs TRBV5-1 and TRBJ2-7, with 9 bases fitting TRBD2. CDR3 length: 18 amino acids. The germline V gene encodes CDR1 SGHRS and CDR2 YFSETQ. The ends lost 0 bases at V and 4 bases at J; junction bases unmatched: 14. DNA for the CDR3: TGCGCCAGCAGCTTGGGACGGACGGTAGCGGGAGAGAGGTACGAGCAGTACTTC. This sequence encodes CASSLGRTVAGERYEQYF.

The V call is TRBV19, the J call TRBJ1-5, with TRBD1 as a possible D gene (5 bases). CDR1 LNHDA and CDR2 SQIVND come from the germline V gene (reference sequence). Deletions cut 3 bases from V and 7 bases from J, with 16 bases between. The CDR3 is made up of 15 amino acids. The CDR3 nucleotides read TGTGCCAGTAGTATCGGCAGAGGGGTTAGGCAGCCCCAGCATTTT. This sequence encodes CASSIGRGVRQPQHF.